The 22 T cell receptor beta chains below were found in one sample sequenced in a study of T cells expressing NK-cell markers. From the 5' RACE reads, TCRdb lists one entry per CDR3 protein and no DNA. The sample has some 140,000 distinct CDR3 sequences. Sequencing input: blood T cells: a sorted CD56 or NKG2C T cell subset, CD4+ or CD8+ T cells, or bulk PBMC T cells (not recorded which). The source is a woman aged 50 to 60 in good health.

This chain joins TRBV24-1 and TRBJ1-2. Germline V lookup: CDR1 KGHDR, CDR2 SFDVKD. The CDR3 spans 14 residues. CDR3: CATSGVGGIDGYTF.

This chain uses TRBV29-1 with TRBJ1-2. Per the germline V gene, CDR1 is SQVTM and CDR2 is ANQGSEA. This CDR3 is built from 14 residues. CDR3 amino acids: CSVEGGDGGYGYTF.

The chain joins TRBV6-5 to TRBJ2-3; there is no DNA to check the TCRdb D call of TRBD1. The CDR3 extends over 18 amino acids. CDR1 MNHEY and CDR2 SVGAGI come from the germline V gene. The CDR3 loop is CASSYSSWGGGGTDTQYF.

The chain carries TRBV6-5 and TRBJ1-1; TCRdb reports TRBD1, a call that lacks DNA to check it against. The CDR3 consists of 14 residues. Germline V gene data show CDR1 as MNHEY and CDR2 as SVGAGI. The CDR3 loop is CASSYPGQGPEAFF.

The chain uses TRBV6-6 and TRBJ2-7; TCRdb's assignment of TRBD1 cannot be checked, as there is no DNA. The CDR3 totals 14 residues. Germline V lookup: CDR1 MNHNY, CDR2 SVGAGI (reference sequence). The CDR3 sequence is CASSYSGGNNEQYF.

The V and J genes are TRBV28 and TRBJ1-1; TCRdb's assignment of TRBD1 cannot be checked, as there is no DNA. The CDR3 is made up of 13 amino acids. Germline V gene data show CDR1 as MDHEN and CDR2 as SYDVKM. Here the CDR3 reads CASSLTGVTEAFF. Using reference TRBV28 and TRBJ1-1 for the parts outside the CDR3, the full variable domain is DVKVTQSSRYLVKRTGEKVFLECVQDMDHENMFWYRQDPGLGLRLIYFSYDVKMKEKGDIPEGYSVSREKKERFSLILESASTNQTSMYLCASSLTGVTEAFFGQGTRLTVV.

V is TRBV28 and J is TRBJ1-1. In germline, CDR1 is MDHEN, CDR2 SYDVKM. This CDR3 region has 11 residues. CDR3 loop: CASSLGVDAFF. The full variable domain, in which reference TRBV28 and TRBJ1-1 provide the parts outside the CDR3, is DVKVTQSSRYLVKRTGEKVFLECVQDMDHENMFWYRQDPGLGLRLIYFSYDVKMKEKGDIPEGYSVSREKKERFSLILESASTNQTSMYLCASSLGVDAFFGQGTRLTVV.

CDR3 in amino acids: CASSSSLAGGWEQYF. The V call is TRBV4-1, the J call TRBJ2-7; the TCRdb D gene call, TRBD2, has no DNA to confirm it. The CDR3 covers 15 residues. The germline gives CDR1 MGHRA, CDR2 YSYEKL.

The V call is TRBV20-1, the J call TRBJ2-5; no DNA is available, so the TRBD2 call from TCRdb remains unchecked. There are 15 residues in the CDR3. The germline CDR1 and CDR2 sequences are DFQATT and SNEGSKA (reference sequence). CDR3 sequence reads: CSARIVAGPDETQYF.

The chain carries TRBV9 and TRBJ1-1; TCRdb's D call, TRBD1, is unchecked because there is no DNA. The CDR3 extends over 14 amino acids. The germline V gene encodes CDR1 SGDLS and CDR2 YYNGEE. CDR3: CASSQPGADTEAFF.

CDR3 residues: CASSQDTGANTEAFF. This chain joins TRBV4-1 and TRBJ1-1. The germline V gene has CDR1 MGHRA and CDR2 YSYEKL. The CDR3 runs to 15 residues.

V gene TRBV3-1 combines with J gene TRBJ2-2; TCRdb indicates TRBD2, and absent DNA this call remains unverified. Germline V gives CDR1 LGHDT, CDR2 YNNKEL (reference sequence). The CDR3 covers 18 residues. The CDR3 protein is CASEEAGTSGRYTGELFF.

The chain recombines TRBV7-3 with TRBJ2-7. The CDR3 runs to 12 residues. The germline gives CDR1 SGHTA, CDR2 FQGTGA. The CDR3 is CASSLAWGEQYF.

The chain uses TRBV15 and TRBJ2-1; TCRdb proposes TRBD1, but this gene call is untestable without DNA. Germline CDR1 is LNHNV and CDR2 is YYDKDF (reference sequence). This CDR3 region has 13 residues. CDR3 in amino acids: CATSIPQGNEQFF.

The CDR3 spells CASSPRGLADTQYF. The gene calls are TRBV19 and TRBJ2-3; without DNA, the TCRdb call of TRBD1 cannot be checked. Germline CDR1 is LNHDA and CDR2 is SQIVND (reference sequence). The CDR3 runs 14 residues.

The chain carries TRBV27 and TRBJ1-1; TCRdb reports TRBD1, a call that lacks DNA to check it against. The CDR3 runs to 14 residues. Germline assignment: CDR1 MNHEY and CDR2 SMNVEV (reference sequence). CDR3 region: CASSLTGGNTEAFF.

The chain links TRBV24-1 to TRBJ2-5; TCRdb reports TRBD2, a call that lacks DNA to check it against. This CDR3 has 15 residues. Per germline, CDR1 KGHDR and CDR2 SFDVKD. This CDR3 reads CATSEDTSGQETQYF.

The V call is TRBV29-1, the J call TRBJ2-2; TCRdb's D gene call, TRBD2, goes unchecked for lack of DNA. Germline CDR1 is SQVTM and CDR2 is ANQGSEA. The CDR3 runs to 14 residues. The CDR3 here is CSVEQGPPAGELFF.

This rearrangement joins TRBV21-1 to TRBJ2-7; the TCRdb D gene call, TRBD2, has no DNA to confirm it. TRBV21-1 is a pseudogene. This CDR3 comprises 16 residues. CDR3 protein: CASSKGSPDLSYEQYF.

The gene calls are TRBV4-2 and TRBJ2-1; the TRBD2 assignment by TCRdb is unverifiable without DNA. This CDR3 spans 15 amino acids. The germline V gene has CDR1 LGHNA and CDR2 YNFKEQ. The CDR3 sequence: CASSQHALALEEQFF.

This sequence joins TRBV6-4 and TRBJ2-1. Germline V gene sequence: CDR1 MRHNA, CDR2 SNTAGT. The CDR3 runs 16 residues. The chain's CDR3 is CASSDSNIGLASEQFF.

V gene TRBV3-1 combines with J gene TRBJ2-2; no DNA is available, so the TRBD2 call from TCRdb remains unchecked. The CDR3 consists of 17 residues. The germline V gene encodes CDR1 LGHDT and CDR2 YNNKEL (reference sequence). CDR3 sequence: CASSQDSLAANTGELFF.